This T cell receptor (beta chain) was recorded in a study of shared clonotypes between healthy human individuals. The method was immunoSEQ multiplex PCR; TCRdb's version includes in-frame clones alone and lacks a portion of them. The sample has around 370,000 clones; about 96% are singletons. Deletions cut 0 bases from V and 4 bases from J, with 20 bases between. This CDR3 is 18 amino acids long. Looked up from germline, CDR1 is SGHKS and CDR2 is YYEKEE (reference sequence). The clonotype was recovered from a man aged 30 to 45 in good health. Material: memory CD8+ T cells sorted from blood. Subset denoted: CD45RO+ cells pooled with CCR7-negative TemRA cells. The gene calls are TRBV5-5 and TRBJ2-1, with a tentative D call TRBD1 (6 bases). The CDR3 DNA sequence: TGTGCCAGCAGCTTGGTCTGGATCGGCAGGGGCTCTTACAATGAGCAGTTCTTC. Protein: CASSLVWIGRGSYNEQFF. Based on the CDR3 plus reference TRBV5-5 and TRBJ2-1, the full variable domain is DAGVTQSPTHLIKTRGQQVTLRCSPISGHKSVSWYQQVLGQGPQFIFQYYEKEERGRGNFPDRFSARQFPNYSSELNVNALLLGDSALYLCASSLVWIGRGSYNEQFFGPGTRLTVL.